The 12 T cell receptor beta chains in this list originate from one sample, sequenced in a study of T cell clonality in common variable immunodeficiency. TCRdb's table, derived via immunoSEQ multiplex PCR, lists solely in-frame clones and lacks some. Singletons are absent from the sample, which has about 28,000 clones. Sequencing input: peripheral blood mononuclear cells. Source of these receptors: a person aged 18 to 70 in good health.

The sample holds many counts of this clone. The CDR3 goes on 3 residues after the read ends, and that part is filled in from the germline J gene. J is TRBJ2-1 and V is TRBV6-2 or TRBV6-3; no firm D call. This CDR3 has 12 amino acids. V lost 6 bases to trimming and J lost 9 bases, with 12 bases between them. Germline CDR1 is MNHEY and CDR2 is SVGEGT. The CDR3 protein is CASSRTPGEQFF. The CDR3 bases that were read are TGTGCCAGCAGCCGAACCCCCGGTGAG.

This clone was detected ten times or more. The read terminates 3 residues ahead of where the CDR3 ends, so the germline J gene completes it. V usage is TRBV6-1 and J usage is TRBJ2-5, with 7 bases matching TRBD2. CDR1 MNHNS and CDR2 SASEGT come from the germline V gene. The CDR3 is 15 residues long. Trimming at V came to 2 bases and at J to 2 bases, leaving 5 bases not matched to a gene. CDR3 DNA (partial): TGTGCCAGCAGTGAACTCGGCGGGGGTCAAGAGACC. Translated: CASSELGGGQET. The entire CDR3 is CASSELGGGQETQYF.

At least ten counts were recorded for this clone. Incomplete CDR3 DNA: TGTGCCAGCAGCTTAGCAGGGCCTGCTTACGAG. This encodes CASSLAGPAYE. The full CDR3 reads CASSLAGPAYEQYF. This chain joins TRBV11-2 and TRBJ2-7, with D possibly matching TRBD1 (5 bases). The read gets to within 3 residues of the CDR3 end, and the germline J gene fills in the rest. This CDR3 comprises 14 residues. V was trimmed by 1 base and J by 4 bases, leaving 11 bases between them. Germline CDR1 and CDR2: SGHAT and FQNNGV.

Points on this clone: One end of the junction is discordant with germline, which a read error may explain. The sequenced fragment ends 3 residues before the CDR3 boundary, so the rest is inferred from the germline J gene. J is TRBJ1-4 and V is TRBV13; 7 positions match TRBD1. Per the germline V gene, CDR1 is PRHDT and CDR2 is FYEKMQ (reference sequence). The CDR3 has 17 residues. CDR3 amino acids: CASSLGTGAPGGEKLFF. The part of the CDR3 DNA that was read is TGTGCCAGCAGCCTAGGAACAGGGGCCCCCGGAGGTGAAAAA.

Many counts were recorded for this clone. The read ends 3 residues shy of where the CDR3 ends; the end is completed using the germline J gene. This rearrangement joins TRBV30 to TRBJ1-1; 7 bases fit TRBD1. This CDR3 comprises 14 residues. The germline CDR1 and CDR2 sequences are GTSNPN and SVGIG (reference sequence). This CDR3 is CAWSVLGRGYGAFF. CDR3 bases read: TGTGCCTGGAGTGTATTGGGCAGGGGGTATGGA.

Many counts were recorded for this clone. Sequencing ends 3 residues short of the CDR3 end; the germline J gene provides the rest. J is TRBJ2-7 and V is TRBV18; D is possibly TRBD1 (5 bases). V lost 4 bases and J 3 bases, leaving 19 bases between the germline ends. This CDR3 contains 16 residues. Germline CDR1 KGHSH, CDR2 LQKENI. Incomplete CDR3 DNA: TGTGCCAGCTCACAAATCCCCCCAGGGTCTCTCTACGAG. As protein: CASSQIPPGSLYE. The CDR3 as a whole reads CASSQIPPGSLYEQYF.

On this clone itself: The CDR3 end falls 3 residues outside the read, so it is completed with the germline J gene. The V gene is TRBV7-8, the J gene TRBJ1-6; 8 bases map to TRBD1. The V and J ends lost 5 bases and 9 bases, in that order; junction bases with no gene match: 9. This CDR3 spans 15 amino acids. CDR1 is SGHVS, CDR2 FQNEAQ, per germline. CDR3 sequence reads: CASSPGQGRGSPLHF. The sequenced part of the CDR3 DNA is TGTGCCAGCAGCCCTGGACAGGGAAGGGGTTCACCC.

At least ten counts were recorded for this clone. The sequenced fragment ends 3 residues before the CDR3 boundary, so the rest is inferred from the germline J gene. The chain uses TRBV5-1 and TRBJ1-3, with 7 bases lining up with TRBD1. V dropped 0 bases and J dropped 2; count of bases not matched to a gene: 5. The CDR3 runs 16 residues. Per germline, CDR1 SGHRS and CDR2 YFSETQ. This chain's CDR3 is CASSLVGTGAGNTIYF. The sequenced part of the CDR3 DNA is TGCGCCAGCAGCTTGGTTGGTACAGGGGCTGGAAACACC.

In its sample, this clone was seen many times. Read sequence stops 3 residues before the CDR3 end, and the germline J gene provides the missing end. This same CDR3 is encoded by further DNA sequences in the sample. This sequence joins TRBV5-4 and TRBJ1-1, with no clear D. The CDR3 is made up of 13 amino acids. The V gene's germline CDR1 is SGHNT and CDR2 YYREEE (reference sequence). With 2 bases removed from V and 1 base from J, the gap between germline ends came to 6 bases. The CDR3 sequence is CASSLGGNTEAFF. CDR3 bases read: TGTGCCAGCAGCTTAGGCGGGAACACTGAA.

This clone was counted between two and nine times. Sequencing ends 3 residues short of the CDR3 end; the germline J gene provides the rest. The V call is TRBV6-1, the J call TRBJ1-2; no clear D gene. Germline values: CDR1 MNHNS, CDR2 SASEGT. CDR3 length: 11 amino acids. The sequenced part of the CDR3 DNA is TGTGCCAGCAGTGTAGGGCACGGC. Translation gives CASSVGHG. The entire CDR3 reads CASSVGHGYTF.

This clone was seen many times. The CDR3 end falls 3 residues outside the read, so it is completed with the germline J gene. The chain couples TRBV15 to TRBJ2-2, with D unclear. The CDR3 sequence is 16 residues long. The germline V gene encodes CDR1 LNHNV and CDR2 YYDKDF (reference sequence). Incomplete CDR3 DNA: TGTGCCACCAGCAGAGATAGAAACAGCTTTAGTGAAAAG. Its translation: CATSRDRNSFSEK. The whole CDR3 sequence is CATSRDRNSFSEKLFF.

The table lists this clone with many counts. The read halts 3 residues ahead of the CDR3 end, with the missing end drawn from the germline J gene. The rearrangement links TRBV19 to TRBJ2-3; 8 bases are a match to TRBD1. The CDR3 is 15 residues long. J lost 0 bases, V lost 5 bases, and 4 bases had no gene match. CDR1 is LNHDA, CDR2 SQIVND, per germline (reference sequence). This chain's CDR3 is CASSARTGSTDTQYF. Incomplete CDR3 DNA: TGTGCCAGTAGTGCCCGGACAGGGAGCACAGATACG.